A single sample gave rise to the 22 T cell receptor beta chains below, sequenced in a study of cytomegalovirus exposure and HLA in healthy donors. PCR amplification relied on 60 Vbeta primers (plus 13 Jbeta primers). The data were produced by immunoSEQ multiplex PCR, yet TCRdb's version contains in-frame clones alone and is incomplete. Seen here are approximately 220,000 clones, 70% to 85% observed once, and the top ten hold approximately 0.22%. Material: PBMCs. These receptors came from a girl aged 2-10 years in good health and CMV-seronegative.

The chain uses TRBV9 and TRBJ2-3, with D unclear. There are 13 residues in the CDR3. Germline lookup yields CDR1 SGDLS and CDR2 YYNGEE. V was shortened by 0 bases and J by 4 bases, with 6 bases between the two germline ends. CDR3 amino acids: CASSVAPADTQYF. CDR3 in DNA: TGTGCCAGCAGCGTAGCTCCGGCAGATACGCAGTATTTT.

The V gene is TRBV18, the J gene TRBJ2-1; 13 bases line up with TRBD2. Looked up from germline, CDR1 is KGHSH and CDR2 is LQKENI. J was trimmed by 7 bases and V by 3 bases; bases with no gene match: 6. The CDR3 contains 16 residues. The CDR3 coding sequence is TGTGCCAGCTCACCTGTACTAGCGGGAGGGCCGAATGAGCAGTTCTTC. Its protein is CASSPVLAGGPNEQFF.

J is TRBJ2-7 and V is TRBV2; tentatively, D is TRBD2 (6 bases). The CDR3 is made up of 12 amino acids. The germline V gene has CDR1 SNHLY and CDR2 FYNNEI. Here the CDR3 DNA reads TGTGCGAGCCGGGACTGGAGCTACGAGCAGTACTTC. Its translation is CASRDWSYEQYF.

This sequence joins TRBV2 and TRBJ2-5, with 7 bases lining up with TRBD1. V shed 7 bases, J shed 5 bases, and the junction held 16 bases outside the gene matches. The CDR3 length is 16 residues. Looked up from germline, CDR1 is SNHLY and CDR2 is FYNNEI. The DNA of the CDR3 is TGTGCCAGCACGCTCAATCGGGCAGGGGGTTTCGAGACCCAGTACTTC. Protein: CASTLNRAGGFETQYF.

The chain joins TRBV10-2 to TRBJ1-5; D is perhaps TRBD1 (5 bases). Germline-derived CDR1 and CDR2 are WSHSY and SAAADI. The CDR3 has 15 amino acids. Between the trimmed V and J ends, which lost 5 bases and 0 bases, there was a span of 11 bases. The CDR3 loop is CASSSPGGSNQPQHF. The CDR3 DNA reads as TGCGCCAGCAGTAGCCCGGGGGGTAGCAATCAGCCCCAGCATTTT.

The chain has TRBV19 and TRBJ2-5; 8 bases align to TRBD1. The CDR3 is 14 amino acids. V shed 3 bases and J 3 bases; nucleotides not matched to a gene: 3. The germline CDR1 and CDR2 sequences are LNHDA and SQIVND (reference sequence). This CDR3 reads CASSILDREETQYF. The DNA of the CDR3 is TGTGCCAGTAGTATTTTGGACAGGGAAGAGACCCAGTACTTC. Using reference TRBV19 and TRBJ2-5 for the parts outside the CDR3, the full variable domain is DGGITQSPKYLFRKEGQNVTLSCEQNLNHDAMYWYRQDPGQGLRLIYYSQIVNDFQKGDIAEGYSVSREKKESFPLTVTSAQKNPTAFYLCASSILDREETQYFGPGTRLLVL.

V is TRBV11-2 and J is TRBJ2-7, with 8 bases lining up with TRBD2. The CDR3 loop spans 17 amino acids. Trimming at V came to 1 base and at J to 5 bases, leaving 13 bases not matched to a gene. Germline CDR1 is SGHAT and CDR2 is FQNNGV. The CDR3, as DNA: TGTGCCAGCAGCTTAGGGGTTTTTGTCGGGGGGGGAAACGAGCAGTACTTC. It specifies CASSLGVFVGGGNEQYF.

The CDR3, as DNA: TGCGCCAGCAGCTTGGCCGATCAGCGGGCAGATACGCAGTATTTT. Translating gives CASSLADQRADTQYF. The chain links TRBV5-1 to TRBJ2-3; D possibly corresponds to TRBD2 (6 bases). Germline CDR1 SGHRS, CDR2 YFSETQ. CDR3 length: 15 amino acids. V was pared by 0 bases and J by 4 bases, with 12 bases between.

V is TRBV7-7 and J is TRBJ2-3, with a possible D match to TRBD1 (6 bases). V shed 5 bases and J shed 4 bases, with 25 bases lying between them. CDR1 is SSHAT and CDR2 is FNYEAQ in the germline V gene (reference sequence). The CDR3 sequence is 18 residues long. CDR3 sequence (DNA): TGTGCCAGCAGCCCCAGTCCCGGCTTAAAGGGGGACCCAGATACGCAGTATTTT. Encoded protein: CASSPSPGLKGDPDTQYF.

The chain combines TRBV6-5 with TRBJ1-1; D is unclear. V lost 6 bases and J lost 10, with 18 bases in between. Germline V gives CDR1 MNHEY, CDR2 SVGAGI. The CDR3 covers 13 residues. The DNA for the CDR3 is TGTGCCAGCAGCCCCGGTATAATGAACCCAGCTTTCTTT. Protein: CASSPGIMNPAFF.

The genes are TRBV12-5 and TRBJ2-1; 7 bases align to TRBD2. This CDR3 has 12 amino acids. The V gene end was trimmed by 3 bases and the J gene end by 8 bases; junction bases not matched to a gene: 1. Looked up from germline, CDR1 is LGHNT and CDR2 is FRNRAP. The CDR3 is CASGFGGDEQFF. CDR3 DNA: TGTGCTAGTGGTTTTGGGGGGGATGAGCAGTTCTTC.

The chain employs TRBV15 and TRBJ2-4, with 8 bases that match TRBD1. Germline V lookup: CDR1 LNHNV, CDR2 YYDKDF (reference sequence). This CDR3 has 17 amino acids. Unmatched junction bases numbered 13, after V lost 3 bases and J lost 6 bases. Here the CDR3 reads CATSRGGTGSFSNIQYF. The DNA of the CDR3 is TGTGCCACCAGCAGGGGTGGGACAGGCAGCTTTTCAAACATTCAGTACTTC.

The rearrangement links TRBV2 to TRBJ2-7; 9 bases align to TRBD1. Looked up from germline, CDR1 is SNHLY and CDR2 is FYNNEI. V shed 2 bases and J 3 bases; nucleotides not matched to a gene: 5. The CDR3 spans 15 residues. The CDR3 DNA reads TGTGCCAGCAGTGAAAGACAGGGGGTAGGCTACGAGCAGTACTTC. Its protein is CASSERQGVGYEQYF.

J is TRBJ2-1 and V is TRBV5-6; TRBD1 matches 7 bases. The CDR3 length is 14 residues. The V segment lost 4 bases and the J segment 9 bases; nucleotides outside the gene matches: 10. Germline loops: CDR1 SGHDT, CDR2 YYEEEE. CDR3 nucleotides: TGTGCCAGCAGCATGACAGGGCCTATGGGTGAGCAGTTCTTC. Translation: CASSMTGPMGEQFF.

This sequence joins TRBV7-6 and TRBJ1-1; D not certain. The CDR3 length is 13 residues. The germline V gene encodes CDR1 SGHVS and CDR2 FNYEAQ. Deletions cut 5 bases from V and 10 bases from J, with 17 bases between. CDR3 in amino acids: CASSLPDGSPAFF. The CDR3, as DNA: TGTGCCAGCAGCCTCCCTGACGGGTCACCAGCTTTCTTT.

V usage is TRBV2 and J usage is TRBJ2-5; 7 bases are shared with TRBD1. The CDR3 is made up of 14 amino acids. The germline V gene encodes CDR1 SNHLY and CDR2 FYNNEI. V shed 8 bases, J shed 1 base, and the junction held 7 bases outside the gene matches. As DNA, the CDR3 is TGTGCCAGCCATAGACAGGGACCCCAAGAGACCCAGTACTTC. This gives the protein CASHRQGPQETQYF.

In this sample, this clone turned up a few times. The chain recombines TRBV18 with TRBJ2-3; D is perhaps TRBD2 (5 bases). The V gene's germline CDR1 is KGHSH and CDR2 LQKENI. V was trimmed by 0 bases and J by 2 bases, leaving 18 bases between them. The CDR3 totals 18 residues. The CDR3: CASSPPIAGPQLTDTQYF. The CDR3 DNA reads TGTGCCAGCTCACCACCGATCGCGGGCCCCCAGCTCACAGATACGCAGTATTTT.

This clone was counted once. V gene TRBV7-9 combines with J gene TRBJ1-3; TRBD1 might be the D (5 bases). Looked up from germline, CDR1 is SEHNR and CDR2 is FQNEAQ (reference sequence). Trimming removed 4 bases at V and 0 bases at J, with 10 bases between. The CDR3 has 15 residues. CDR3 DNA sequence: TGTGCCAGCAGCTCCGACAGTAGCTCTGGAAACACCATATATTTT. This gives the protein CASSSDSSSGNTIYF.

CDR3 protein: CASSLSDSSYEQYF. The CDR3 bases are TGTGCCAGCAGTTTATCAGATAGCTCCTACGAGCAGTACTTC. V gene TRBV27 combines with J gene TRBJ2-7; D gene ambiguous. The CDR3 totals 14 residues. Between the trimmed V and J ends, which lost 0 bases and 0 bases, there was a span of 6 bases. Germline V gives CDR1 MNHEY, CDR2 SMNVEV (reference sequence).

This chain uses TRBV10-1 with TRBJ2-5; D remains ambiguous. Germline V lookup: CDR1 WNHNN, CDR2 SYGVQD (reference sequence). Trimming left V 0 bases short and J 9 bases short, with 11 bases between. The CDR3 is 13 amino acids. CDR3 in amino acids: CASSESPGTAQYF. The CDR3 region has the DNA TGCGCCAGCAGTGAGTCACCGGGTACGGCCCAGTACTTC.

Only a few counts were recorded for this clone. The sample carries other DNA sequences with the same CDR3. The rearrangement uses TRBV5-1 and TRBJ1-1, with D unresolved. Trimming removed 0 bases at V and 2 bases at J, with 11 bases between. The germline CDR1 and CDR2 sequences are SGHRS and YFSETQ. This CDR3 contains 15 residues. The CDR3 spells CASSLAGQANTEAFF. The CDR3 nucleotides are TGCGCCAGCAGCTTGGCTGGGCAGGCAAACACTGAAGCTTTCTTT.

The chain employs TRBV18 and TRBJ2-7, with D tentatively TRBD2 (5 bases). The V gene lost 4 bases and the J gene lost 0 bases, with 7 bases spanning the gap. Germline CDR1 and CDR2: KGHSH and LQKENI. The CDR3 is 13 amino acids. CDR3 sequence (DNA): TGTGCCAGCTCACTTGGGAGCTCCTACGAGCAGTACTTC. This gives the protein CASSLGSSYEQYF.